Listed here are 27 T cell receptor beta chains from one sample, sequenced in a study of T cell changes during pregnancy in multiple sclerosis. Using immunoSEQ multiplex PCR, the repertoire was profiled, and TCRdb retains in-frame clones only, with some absent. The sample lists around 80,000 clones, nearly 95% occurring once. The sequencing used peripheral blood, collected in the second trimester of pregnancy. Every receptor here comes from a female donor with multiple sclerosis, enrolled in a pregnancy study.

V is TRBV5-4 and J is TRBJ1-1, with TRBD1 identical over 9 bases. Germline loops: CDR1 SGHNT, CDR2 YYREEE (reference sequence). This CDR3 is built from 14 residues. After removal of 3 bases from V and 6 bases from J, the junction contained 6 bases not matched to a gene. CDR3 bases: TGTGCCAGCAGCTACCGGGACAGGGTTGCTGAAGCTTTCTTT. Its translation is CASSYRDRVAEAFF.

This rearrangement joins TRBV19 to TRBJ2-4; a possible D gene is TRBD1 (6 bases). Between the trimmed V and J ends, which lost 3 bases and 1 base, there was a span of 10 bases. Germline values: CDR1 LNHDA, CDR2 SQIVND (reference sequence). The CDR3 sequence is 15 residues long. The CDR3 nucleotides are TGTGCCAGTAGTATCCTTGACAGGGCCAAAAACATTCAGTACTTC. Translated: CASSILDRAKNIQYF. Combining the CDR3 with reference TRBV19 and TRBJ2-4 gives the whole variable domain DGGITQSPKYLFRKEGQNVTLSCEQNLNHDAMYWYRQDPGQGLRLIYYSQIVNDFQKGDIAEGYSVSREKKESFPLTVTSAQKNPTAFYLCASSILDRAKNIQYFGAGTRLSVL.

On this clone: This specimen includes other DNA sequences encoding the same CDR3. The gene calls are TRBV19 and TRBJ1-1; D gene unclear. The V gene's germline CDR1 is LNHDA and CDR2 SQIVND (reference sequence). The V end was cut by 1 base, the J end by 2 bases, with 8 bases between. The CDR3 is 14 residues long. CDR3 in amino acids: CASSIGARNTEAFF. CDR3 DNA sequence: TGTGCCAGTAGTATAGGGGCCAGAAACACTGAAGCTTTCTTT. Full variable domain (outside the CDR3, taken from reference TRBV19 and TRBJ1-1): DGGITQSPKYLFRKEGQNVTLSCEQNLNHDAMYWYRQDPGQGLRLIYYSQIVNDFQKGDIAEGYSVSREKKESFPLTVTSAQKNPTAFYLCASSIGARNTEAFFGQGTRLTVV.

The CDR3: CASTSLVAGAREQYF. For the CDR3, the DNA is TGTGCCAGCACCTCCCTAGTAGCGGGAGCTCGGGAGCAGTACTTC. V is TRBV7-8 and J is TRBJ2-7, with TRBD2 matching over 9 bases. The CDR3 is 15 residues long. The germline V gene encodes CDR1 SGHVS and CDR2 FQNEAQ. V lost 7 bases and J lost 7; bases outside the gene matches: 14.

V gene TRBV30 combines with J gene TRBJ2-3, with 12 bases identical to TRBD1. The J segment lost 3 bases and the V segment lost 2 bases, leaving 6 bases of the junction unmatched. CDR1 is GTSNPN, CDR2 SVGIG, per germline (reference sequence). This CDR3 is built from 16 residues. The CDR3 protein is CAWSPGTGGATDTQYF. CDR3 nucleotides: TGTGCCTGGAGTCCGGGGACAGGGGGCGCGACAGATACGCAGTATTTT.

As concerns this clone: Other DNA sequences in this sample translate to the same CDR3. V and J are TRBV19 and TRBJ2-7; the match to TRBD1 covers 11 bases. Germline V gene lookup returns CDR1 LNHDA and CDR2 SQIVND (reference sequence). The CDR3 runs 14 residues. Trimming at V came to 3 bases and at J to 4 bases, leaving 2 bases not matched to a gene. CDR3 in amino acids: CASSIGTGGYEQYF. Written as DNA, the CDR3 is TGTGCCAGTAGTATCGGGACAGGGGGGTACGAGCAGTACTTC.

CDR3 sequence reads: CASSTPLNTEAFF. The CDR3 DNA reads TGTGCCAGCAGTACTCCATTGAACACTGAAGCTTTCTTT. This chain uses TRBV6-5 with TRBJ1-1; no clear D gene. V dropped 5 bases and J dropped 0 bases, with 7 bases sitting between them. CDR1 is MNHEY, CDR2 SVGAGI, per germline. CDR3 size: 13 residues.

The chain carries TRBV5-5 and TRBJ2-1, with 9 nucleotides matching TRBD1. Germline values: CDR1 SGHKS, CDR2 YYEKEE (reference sequence). The CDR3 consists of 15 residues. Unmatched junction bases numbered 3, after V lost 3 bases and J lost 2 bases. The CDR3 reads CASSYGQGPYNEQFF. The DNA for the CDR3 is TGTGCCAGCAGCTACGGACAGGGGCCCTACAATGAGCAGTTCTTC.

This chain links TRBV28 with TRBJ1-5; tentative D call: TRBD1 (5 bases). Germline CDR1 is MDHEN and CDR2 is SYDVKM. CDR3 length: 16 amino acids. The V gene lost 6 bases and the J gene lost 3 bases, with 18 bases spanning the gap. The CDR3 loop reads CASRPGTPRPNQPQHF. In DNA form, the CDR3 reads TGTGCCAGCAGGCCAGGGACTCCCAGGCCCAATCAGCCCCAGCATTTT.

The J gene is TRBJ2-5, the V gene TRBV6-6, with D hard to call. The germline CDR1 and CDR2 sequences are MNHNY and SVGAGI (reference sequence). The V end was cut by 2 bases, the J end by 5 bases, with 3 bases between. The CDR3 covers 11 residues. This CDR3 is CASSYEETQYF. For the CDR3, the DNA is TGTGCCAGCAGTTACGAGGAGACCCAGTACTTC.

This chain connects TRBV2 to TRBJ2-7, with TRBD2 identical over 8 bases. The V gene end was trimmed by 6 bases and the J gene end by 1 base; junction bases not matched to a gene: 8. This CDR3 has 15 amino acids. Germline CDR1 is SNHLY and CDR2 is FYNNEI. The CDR3 loop is CASRLPREGSYEQYF. In nucleotides, the CDR3 is TGTGCCAGCAGATTGCCTCGGGAGGGGTCCTACGAGCAGTACTTC.

The rearrangement links TRBV11-2 to TRBJ2-5, with 7 bases lining up with TRBD2. V dropped 2 bases and J dropped 5; count of bases not matched to a gene: 5. Germline V gene lookup returns CDR1 SGHAT and CDR2 FQNNGV. There are 14 residues in the CDR3. For the CDR3, the DNA is TGTGCCAGCAGCTTAAGCCCCGGGAGGGAGACCCAGTACTTC. This encodes CASSLSPGRETQYF.

The DNA of the CDR3 is TGTGCCTGGAGTGAGCAGGGGCCCCCCAATGAGCAGTTCTTC. It yields the protein CAWSEQGPPNEQFF. The V gene is TRBV30, the J gene TRBJ2-1, with TRBD1 as a possible D gene (6 bases). V lost 1 base, J lost 6 bases, and 13 bases lay in between. Per the germline V gene, CDR1 is GTSNPN and CDR2 is SVGIG (reference sequence). The CDR3 spans 14 residues.

This clone was seen only once. The chain couples TRBV6-1 to TRBJ2-6, with D perhaps matching TRBD1 (5 bases). V gave up 3 bases and J gave up 5 bases, with 8 bases separating them. The CDR3 loop spans 14 amino acids. Germline V gene sequence: CDR1 MNHNS, CDR2 SASEGT. The CDR3 sequence: CASSDPGWANVLTF. CDR3 sequence (DNA): TGTGCCAGCAGTGATCCAGGGTGGGCCAACGTCCTGACTTTC.

V gene TRBV27 combines with J gene TRBJ2-3; D perhaps matches TRBD1 (6 bases). CDR1 and CDR2 from the germline V gene are MNHEY and SMNVEV (reference sequence). The CDR3 consists of 16 residues. Trimming left V 3 bases short and J 3 bases short, with 16 bases between. CDR3 bases: TGTGCCAGCAGTTTTCGTGTGACAGGCCGGACAGATACGCAGTATTTT. This sequence encodes CASSFRVTGRTDTQYF.

This chain links TRBV5-6 with TRBJ2-7; D is unresolved. CDR1 and CDR2 from the germline V gene are SGHDT and YYEEEE. The ends were cut back, 1 base at V and 6 bases at J, with 8 bases in the middle. This CDR3 is 12 amino acids long. For the CDR3, the DNA is TGTGCCAGCAGCTTGTCAGGTTTCGAGCAGTACTTC. Its protein product is CASSLSGFEQYF.

The genes are TRBV9 and TRBJ2-4, with 10 bases matching TRBD1. The CDR3 spans 15 residues. Germline trimming cut 3 bases from V and 6 bases from J; bases unmatched to any gene: 6. In germline, CDR1 is SGDLS, CDR2 YYNGEE. In DNA form, the CDR3 reads TGTGCCAGCAGCGGAACGGGACAGGGGCCAAACATTCAGTACTTC. Translation gives CASSGTGQGPNIQYF.

This chain connects TRBV5-1 to TRBJ2-2; TRBD1 aligns across 7 bases. This CDR3 is 15 amino acids long. Losses at the gene ends were 4 bases for V and 6 bases for J; bases not matched to a gene: 9. Per germline, CDR1 SGHRS and CDR2 YFSETQ. The CDR3 DNA is TGCGCCAGCAGCCCACGGACAGGTGGTCCCGGGGAGCTGTTTTTT. It encodes CASSPRTGGPGELFF.

This rearrangement joins TRBV6-1 to TRBJ2-3; 10 positions agree with TRBD1. CDR1 and CDR2 from the germline V gene are MNHNS and SASEGT. The ends lost 8 bases at V and 5 bases at J; junction bases unmatched: 10. The CDR3 has 15 residues. CDR3 DNA sequence: TGTGCCAGCGAGAAGACAGGGGGCGATTTAGATACGCAGTATTTT. Its translation is CASEKTGGDLDTQYF.

This sequence joins TRBV4-3 and TRBJ2-7; D is undetermined. This CDR3 is built from 15 residues. Looked up from germline, CDR1 is LGHNA and CDR2 is YSLEER. Trimming took off 0 bases at V and 7 bases at J, with 16 bases between the two ends. This chain's CDR3 is CASSQDTAWSTEQYF. The CDR3 bases are TGCGCCAGCAGCCAAGATACGGCCTGGAGTACGGAGCAGTACTTC.

The chain recombines TRBV11-2 with TRBJ1-2, with D possibly matching TRBD1 (5 bases). The CDR3 runs 11 residues. Germline-derived CDR1 and CDR2 are SGHAT and FQNNGV. The V end was cut by 7 bases, the J end by 8 bases, with 11 bases between. CDR3 sequence reads: CASTTGGGYTF. The CDR3 coding sequence is TGTGCCAGCACCACGGGGGGGGGCTACACCTTC.

The rearrangement uses TRBV25-1 and TRBJ2-3, with 8 bases lining up with TRBD1. Losses at the gene ends were 8 bases for V and 5 bases for J; bases not matched to a gene: 12. Germline V gene data show CDR1 as MGHDK and CDR2 as SYGVNS. The CDR3 has 15 amino acids. For the CDR3, the DNA is TGTGCCAGCTCTCCTCTCGACAGGGGTCTAGATACGCAGTATTTT. Encoded protein: CASSPLDRGLDTQYF.

The table lists this clone with a count of one. The rearrangement uses TRBV7-8 and TRBJ2-3, with D uncertain. The CDR3 spans 13 residues. CDR1 SGHVS and CDR2 FQNEAQ come from the germline V gene. Trimming shortened V by 4 bases and J by 6 bases, and 11 bases separated the two germline ends. The CDR3 nucleotides are TGTGCCAGCAGCTCAAGCCGGTGGGATACGCAGTATTTT. Protein: CASSSSRWDTQYF.

The rearrangement links TRBV29-1 to TRBJ2-2, with 10 positions matching TRBD1. Germline V gives CDR1 SQVTM, CDR2 ANQGSEA. Trimming at V came to 3 bases and at J to 7 bases, leaving 5 bases not matched to a gene. This CDR3 is built from 14 residues. The CDR3 sequence is CSVEGQGRIGELFF. CDR3 bases: TGCAGCGTTGAGGGACAGGGGAGGATCGGGGAGCTGTTTTTT.

V and J are TRBV7-6 and TRBJ1-1, with D maybe TRBD1 (5 bases). Germline V gives CDR1 SGHVS, CDR2 FNYEAQ. The CDR3 sequence is 14 residues long. V lost 4 bases, J lost 1 base, and 10 bases lay in between. The CDR3 sequence: CASSSGGTNTEAFF. The CDR3, as DNA: TGTGCCAGCAGCTCGGGGGGTACGAACACTGAAGCTTTCTTT. Complete variable domain (other parts from reference TRBV7-6 and TRBJ1-1): GAGVSQSPRYKVTKRGQDVALRCDPISGHVSLYWYRQALGQGPEFLTYFNYEAQQDKSGLPNDRFSAERPEGSISTLTIQRTEQRDSAMYRCASSSGGTNTEAFFGQGTRLTVV.

This rearrangement joins TRBV6-5 to TRBJ1-5; TRBD1 might be the D (5 bases). Germline V CDR1 and CDR2: MNHEY, SVGAGI. The CDR3 spans 15 residues. Trimming cost V 0 bases and J 3 bases, with 9 bases left between them. The CDR3: CASSYSSGLNQPQHF. The CDR3 bases are TGTGCCAGCAGTTACTCATCAGGGCTCAATCAGCCCCAGCATTTT.

The V and J genes are TRBV27 and TRBJ2-7; 10 nucleotides match TRBD1. In germline, CDR1 is MNHEY, CDR2 SMNVEV (reference sequence). Trimming at V came to 0 bases and at J to 4 bases, leaving 3 bases not matched to a gene. The CDR3 contains 15 residues. The CDR3 nucleotides read TGTGCCAGCAGTTTATCCGGGACAGGGGATTACGAGCAGTACTTC. Its protein product is CASSLSGTGDYEQYF.